What follows are 19 T cell receptor beta chains derived from one specimen sequenced in a study of blood T cells in healthy people across ages. Alongside a J-beta primer mix, a sample-barcoded 5' primer served in a second PCR lasting about 7 to 11 cycles. TCRdb fed the 5' RACE reads into MiXCR, producing one record per CDR3 protein. The sample lists more than 750,000 distinct CDR3 sequences; 25% to 35% were seen once. These data were also filed under a second study, of T cells of mothers and their children.

Sequencing was carried out using blood. The receptors shown here come from a woman between 40 and 55 years old in good health.

V usage is TRBV28 and J usage is TRBJ2-5; TRBD2 aligns across 9 bases. The end of the DNA fits TRBJ2-7 better, so the J call may be wrong. CDR1 is MDHEN and CDR2 is SYDVKM in the germline V gene. This CDR3 has 17 residues. The CDR3 loop is CASTQRGSGRYRYEQYF. DNA for the CDR3: TGTGCCAGCACCCAGCGGGGTAGCGGGAGATACAGGTACGAGCAGTACTTC.

The chain combines TRBV7-3 with TRBJ2-1; D gene unclear. The CDR3 length is 14 residues. From germline, CDR1 is SGHTA and CDR2 FQGTGA. Trimming stripped 1 base from V and 3 bases from J, with 7 bases between. The CDR3: CASSLNSGYNEQFF. The DNA for the CDR3 is TGTGCCAGCAGCTTAAACTCGGGCTACAATGAGCAGTTCTTC.

This clonotype showed up many times. The V and J genes are TRBV12-3 or TRBV12-4 and TRBJ2-4, with 8 bases fitting TRBD2. CDR3 length: 17 amino acids. With 6 bases clipped from V and 6 bases from J, the junction kept 16 bases outside the gene matches. The CDR3 sequence is CASSSIAGSLGGNIQYF. The CDR3 coding sequence is TGTGCCAGCAGCTCCATAGCGGGGTCCCTAGGGGGAAACATTCAGTACTTC.

This sequence joins TRBV2 and TRBJ2-7; the D gene could be TRBD1 or TRBD2 (5 bases each). This CDR3 has 17 amino acids. CDR1 is SNHLY, CDR2 FYNNEI, per germline. V dropped 5 bases and J dropped 0 bases, with 20 bases sitting between them. DNA for the CDR3: TGTGCCAGCAGTAGGGACCCGGACCGCTCAAGCTCCTACGAGCAGTACTTC. Its protein product is CASSRDPDRSSSYEQYF.

This clonotype was detected only a few times. The J gene is TRBJ2-7, the V gene TRBV5-1; 7 nucleotides line up with TRBD1. The CDR3 spans 13 residues. The V segment lost 8 bases and the J segment 3 bases; nucleotides outside the gene matches: 8. Germline CDR1 and CDR2: SGHRS and YFSETQ. CDR3 sequence: CASRGDSNYEQYF. CDR3 coding DNA: TGCGCCAGTCGAGGGGACAGCAACTACGAGCAGTACTTC. The variable domain in full, with the rest retrieved from reference TRBV5-1 and TRBJ2-7, is KAGVTQTPRYLIKTRGQQVTLSCSPISGHRSVSWYQQTPGQGLQFLFEYFSETQRNKGNFPGRFSGRQFSNSRSEMNVSTLELGDSALYLCASRGDSNYEQYFGPGTRLTVT.

The genes are TRBV28 and TRBJ2-1, with 11 bases identical to TRBD1. CDR1 is MDHEN and CDR2 is SYDVKM in the germline V gene. This CDR3 has 15 residues. The V and J ends lost 6 bases and 6 bases, in that order; junction bases with no gene match: 7. The CDR3 loop is CASSTSGTGGNEQFF. The DNA for the CDR3 is TGTGCCAGCAGCACCTCCGGGACAGGGGGCAATGAGCAGTTCTTC.

On this clonotype: The conserved phenylalanine or tryptophan normally closing the CDR3 is absent here, so this likely arose from a read error. The chain uses TRBV25-1 and TRBJ1-2, with D possibly matching TRBD1 (5 bases). CDR1 is MGHDK and CDR2 is SYGVNS in the germline V gene. V was clipped by 5 bases and J by 2 bases, with 12 bases between them. The CDR3 is 14 residues long. CDR3 nucleotide sequence: TGTGCCAGCAGTCAAAGGGGAGGGAACTATGGCTACACCTGC. Translation: CASSQRGGNYGYTC.

The chain has TRBV3-1 and TRBJ2-7; D not certain. V lost 1 base and J lost 5, with 12 bases in between. This CDR3 contains 14 residues. In germline, CDR1 is LGHDT, CDR2 YNNKEL (reference sequence). The CDR3 reads CASSQAGPPDEQYF. Here the CDR3 DNA reads TGTGCCAGCAGCCAAGCCGGGCCGCCAGACGAGCAGTACTTC.

This rearrangement joins TRBV4-3 to TRBJ2-1; weak D call: TRBD1 (6 bases). With 0 bases removed from V and 10 bases from J, the gap between germline ends came to 28 bases. There are 19 residues in the CDR3. Germline loops: CDR1 LGHNA, CDR2 YSLEER. CDR3 region: CASSQDRLVMTGSSYEQFF. CDR3 in DNA: TGCGCCAGCAGCCAAGATAGACTGGTAATGACAGGAAGCTCCTACGAGCAGTTCTTC.

V gene TRBV7-2 combines with J gene TRBJ2-2; D uncertain. V gave up 5 bases and J gave up 7 bases, with 5 bases separating them. Germline V CDR1 and CDR2: SGHTA, FQGNSA. CDR3 length equals 11 residues. CDR3: CASSTGGELFF. CDR3 bases: TGTGCCAGCAGCACTGGCGGGGAGCTGTTTTTT.

The table lists this clonotype with many counts. The chain combines TRBV20-1 with TRBJ1-2; no clear D gene. V lost 5 bases, J lost 4 bases, and 5 bases lay in between. This CDR3 is built from 10 residues. Germline assignment: CDR1 DFQATT and CDR2 SNEGSKA (reference sequence). The CDR3 nucleotides are TGCAGTGCTTACAGCTATGGCTACACCTTC. Translated, it gives CSAYSYGYTF.

CDR3 region: CASSQGSGDEQYF. DNA of the CDR3: TGCGCCAGCAGCCAAGGTTCAGGTGACGAGCAGTACTTC. This chain uses TRBV4-1 with TRBJ2-5, with D hard to call. The better agreement between TRBJ2-7 and the DNA end casts doubt on the J call. The CDR3 runs to 13 residues. Germline CDR1 and CDR2: MGHRA and YSYEKL.

V usage is TRBV14 and J usage is TRBJ2-1; 8 positions agree with TRBD2. V lost 6 bases to trimming and J lost 9 bases; unmatched junction nucleotides: 10. The CDR3 runs to 14 residues. The germline CDR1 and CDR2 sequences are SGHDN and FVKESK. The CDR3 spells CASSRGTSISEQFF. The DNA of the CDR3 is TGTGCCAGCAGTCGAGGGACTAGTATCAGTGAGCAGTTCTTC.

The chain links TRBV20-1 to TRBJ1-2; D is perhaps TRBD1 (6 bases). In germline, CDR1 is DFQATT, CDR2 SNEGSKA (reference sequence). The CDR3 length is 16 residues. Trimming shortened V by 3 bases and J by 4 bases, and 21 bases separated the two germline ends. CDR3 amino acids: CSARDPGQGTGYGYTF. CDR3 coding DNA: TGCAGTGCTAGGGACCCTGGGCAGGGGACGGGCTATGGCTACACCTTC.

This clonotype has at least ten counts. This sequence joins TRBV7-8 and TRBJ2-7; D remains unclear. CDR3 length: 14 amino acids. The germline CDR1 and CDR2 sequences are SGHVS and FQNEAQ. V was trimmed by 1 base and J by 0 bases, leaving 7 bases between them. This CDR3 is CASSLVRASYEQYF. In DNA form, the CDR3 reads TGTGCCAGCAGCTTAGTTCGGGCCTCCTACGAGCAGTACTTC.

As regards this clonotype: A clone one base away is much larger, so this may be a read error. This chain joins TRBV10-3 and TRBJ2-5; possible D gene TRBD2, 5 bases. Trimming cost V 3 bases and J 4 bases, with 6 bases left between them. CDR1 is ENHRY and CDR2 is SYGVKD in the germline V gene. The CDR3 is made up of 12 amino acids. The DNA of the CDR3 is TGTGCCATCAGTGACGAGGGAGAGACCCAGTACTTC. Its protein product is CAISDEGETQYF.

This clonotype was recorded a few times. A much larger clonotype is one base distant, so this may be a read error. The chain employs TRBV12-3 or TRBV12-4 and TRBJ2-7; perhaps TRBD2 as D (6 bases). The CDR3 loop spans 15 amino acids. Trimming took off 4 bases at V and 0 bases at J, with 13 bases between the two ends. The CDR3 spells CASSWSSGLSYEQYF. DNA for the CDR3: TGTGCCAGCAGTTGGAGTAGCGGCCTCTCCTACGAGCAGTACTTC.

The sample holds a few counts of this clonotype. This chain links TRBV28 with TRBJ1-2; 8 nucleotides align to TRBD1. CDR1 and CDR2 from the germline V gene are MDHEN and SYDVKM. V was clipped by 11 bases and J by 2 bases; unmatched bases: 10. This CDR3 is 14 amino acids long. Here the CDR3 DNA reads TGTGCCGCTTCGACAGGGGAAGCAAACTATGGCTACACCTTC. This gives the protein CAASTGEANYGYTF.

This clonotype was seen only a few times. V and J are TRBV4-3 and TRBJ1-2; D gene ambiguous. This CDR3 is 17 amino acids long. V was trimmed by 0 bases and J by 0 bases, leaving 14 bases between them. CDR1 LGHNA and CDR2 YSLEER come from the germline V gene. In nucleotides, the CDR3 is TGCGCCAGCAGCCAAGATACGGCACCGACCCCTAACTATGGCTACACCTTC. Its translation: CASSQDTAPTPNYGYTF.